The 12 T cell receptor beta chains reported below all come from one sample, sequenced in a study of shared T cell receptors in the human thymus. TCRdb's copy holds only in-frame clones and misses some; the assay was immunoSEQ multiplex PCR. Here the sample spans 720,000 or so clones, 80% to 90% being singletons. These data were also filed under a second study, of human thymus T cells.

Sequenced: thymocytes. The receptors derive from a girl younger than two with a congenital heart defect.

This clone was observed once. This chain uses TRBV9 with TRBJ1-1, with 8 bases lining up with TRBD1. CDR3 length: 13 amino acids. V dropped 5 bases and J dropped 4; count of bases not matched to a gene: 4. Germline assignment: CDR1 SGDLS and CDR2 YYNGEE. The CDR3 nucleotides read TGTGCCAGCAGTGCTACAGGGGGCACTGAAGCTTTCTTT. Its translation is CASSATGGTEAFF.

CDR3 in amino acids: CASSVDRNSNYGYTF. Written as DNA, the CDR3 is TGTGCCAGCAGCGTAGACCGTAACTCTAACTATGGCTACACCTTC. The chain uses TRBV13 and TRBJ1-2; D unresolved. The germline V gene encodes CDR1 PRHDT and CDR2 FYEKMQ (reference sequence). The germline V and J ends were trimmed by 5 bases and 0 bases, with 13 bases remaining between them. The CDR3 sequence is 15 residues long.

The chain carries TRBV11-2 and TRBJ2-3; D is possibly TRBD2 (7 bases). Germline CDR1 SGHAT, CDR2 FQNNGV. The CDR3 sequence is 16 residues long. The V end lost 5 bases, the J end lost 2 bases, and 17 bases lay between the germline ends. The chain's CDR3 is CASSPERGALTDTQYF. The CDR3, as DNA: TGTGCCAGCAGCCCAGAACGGGGGGCCCTCACAGATACGCAGTATTTT.

CDR3 residues: CASSVVRGITGAEAFF. CDR3 nucleotide sequence: TGTGCCAGCAGCGTAGTGCGGGGGATTACGGGAGCTGAAGCTTTCTTT. The chain is built from TRBV9 and TRBJ1-1, with D possibly being TRBD1 (5 bases). CDR3 size: 16 residues. Germline V CDR1 and CDR2: SGDLS, YYNGEE. Trimming removed 0 bases from V and 6 bases from J, with 18 bases in between.

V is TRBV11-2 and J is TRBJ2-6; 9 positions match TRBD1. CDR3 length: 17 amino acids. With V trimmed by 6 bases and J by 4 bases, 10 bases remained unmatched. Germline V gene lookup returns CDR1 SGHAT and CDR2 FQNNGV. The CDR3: CASRQTGGAPGANVLTF. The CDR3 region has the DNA TGTGCCAGCAGACAAACAGGGGGCGCACCCGGGGCCAACGTCCTGACTTTC.

CDR3 sequence reads: CASSLSGDRVNQPQHF. The DNA for the CDR3 is TGTGCCAGCAGTTTATCGGGAGACAGGGTCAATCAGCCCCAGCATTTT. The V gene is TRBV27, the J gene TRBJ1-5; 7 bases match TRBD1. The CDR3 contains 16 residues. V trimming: 0 bases; J trimming: 3 bases; junction bases outside the gene matches: 5. Per germline, CDR1 MNHEY and CDR2 SMNVEV (reference sequence).

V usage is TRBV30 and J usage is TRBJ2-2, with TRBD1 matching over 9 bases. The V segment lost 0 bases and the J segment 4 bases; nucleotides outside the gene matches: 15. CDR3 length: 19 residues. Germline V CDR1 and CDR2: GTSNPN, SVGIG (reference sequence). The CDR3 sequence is CAWSVPRFSDRGPTGELFF. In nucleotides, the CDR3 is TGTGCCTGGAGTGTACCGCGGTTTTCGGACAGGGGACCCACCGGGGAGCTGTTTTTT.

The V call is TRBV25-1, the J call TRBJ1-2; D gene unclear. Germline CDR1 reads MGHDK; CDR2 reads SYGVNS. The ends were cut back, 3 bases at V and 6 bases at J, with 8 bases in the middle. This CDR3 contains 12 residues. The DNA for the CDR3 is TGTGCCAGCAGTGACAAGAGGGATGGCTACACCTTC. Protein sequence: CASSDKRDGYTF.

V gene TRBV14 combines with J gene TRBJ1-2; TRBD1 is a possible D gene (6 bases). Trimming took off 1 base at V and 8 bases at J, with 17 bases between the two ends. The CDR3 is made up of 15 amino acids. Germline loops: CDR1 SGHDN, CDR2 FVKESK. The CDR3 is CASSQGSLGARGYTF. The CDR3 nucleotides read TGTGCCAGCAGCCAAGGGTCTCTGGGGGCGCGAGGCTACACCTTC.

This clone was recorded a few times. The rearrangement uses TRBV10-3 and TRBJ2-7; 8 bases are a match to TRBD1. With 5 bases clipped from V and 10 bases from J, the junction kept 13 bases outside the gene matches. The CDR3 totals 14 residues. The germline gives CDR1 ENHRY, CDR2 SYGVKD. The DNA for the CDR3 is TGTGCCATCAGTCTGGACAGGGAAGGATTCGGTCAGTACTTC. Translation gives CAISLDREGFGQYF.

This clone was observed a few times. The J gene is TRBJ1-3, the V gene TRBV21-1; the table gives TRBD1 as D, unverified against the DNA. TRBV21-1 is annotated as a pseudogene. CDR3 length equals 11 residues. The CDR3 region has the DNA TGTGCCAGCAGTCCCAGGGCCGTCCTATATTTT. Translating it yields CASSPRAVLYF.

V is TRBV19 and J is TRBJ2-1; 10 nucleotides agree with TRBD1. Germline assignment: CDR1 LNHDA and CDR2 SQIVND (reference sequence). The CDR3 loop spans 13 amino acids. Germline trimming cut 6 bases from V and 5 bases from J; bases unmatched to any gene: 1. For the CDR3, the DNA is TGTGCCAGTAGGGACAGGGGGAACAATGAGCAGTTCTTC. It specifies CASRDRGNNEQFF.